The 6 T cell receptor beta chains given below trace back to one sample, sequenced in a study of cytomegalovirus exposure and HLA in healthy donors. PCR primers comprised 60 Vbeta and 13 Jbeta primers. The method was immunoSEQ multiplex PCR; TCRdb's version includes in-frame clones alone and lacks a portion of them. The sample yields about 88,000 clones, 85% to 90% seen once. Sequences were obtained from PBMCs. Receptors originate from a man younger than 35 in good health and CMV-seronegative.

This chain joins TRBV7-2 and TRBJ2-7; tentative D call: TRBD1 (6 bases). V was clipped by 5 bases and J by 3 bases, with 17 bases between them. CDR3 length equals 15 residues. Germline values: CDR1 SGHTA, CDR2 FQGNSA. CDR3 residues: CASSKTGAIYYEQYF. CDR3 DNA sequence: TGTGCCAGCAGCAAGACAGGCGCGATTTACTACGAGCAGTACTTC.

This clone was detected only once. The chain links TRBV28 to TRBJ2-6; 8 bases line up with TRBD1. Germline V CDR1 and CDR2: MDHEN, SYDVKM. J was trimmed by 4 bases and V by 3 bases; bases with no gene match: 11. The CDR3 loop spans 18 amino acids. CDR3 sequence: CASSFVAATGEGANVLTF. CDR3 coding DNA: TGTGCCAGCAGTTTCGTCGCCGCGACAGGGGAGGGGGCCAACGTCCTGACTTTC.

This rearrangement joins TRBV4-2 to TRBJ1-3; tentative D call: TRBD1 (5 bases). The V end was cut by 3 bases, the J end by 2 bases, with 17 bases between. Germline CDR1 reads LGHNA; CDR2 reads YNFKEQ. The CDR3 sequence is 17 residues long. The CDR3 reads CASSQPGEGFAGNTIYF. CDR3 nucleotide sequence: TGTGCCAGCAGCCAGCCGGGGGAGGGGTTTGCTGGAAACACCATATATTTT.

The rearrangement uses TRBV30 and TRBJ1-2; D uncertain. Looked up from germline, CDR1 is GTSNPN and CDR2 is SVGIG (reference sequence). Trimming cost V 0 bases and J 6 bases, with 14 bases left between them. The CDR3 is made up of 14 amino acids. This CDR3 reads CAWSVRRVVNGYTF. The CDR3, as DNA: TGTGCCTGGAGTGTACGTCGGGTCGTAAATGGCTACACCTTC.

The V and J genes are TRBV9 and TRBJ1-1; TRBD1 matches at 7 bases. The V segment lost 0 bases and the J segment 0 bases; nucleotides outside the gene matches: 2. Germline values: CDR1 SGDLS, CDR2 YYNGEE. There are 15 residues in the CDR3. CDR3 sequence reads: CASSVGDRMNTEAFF. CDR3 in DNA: TGTGCCAGCAGCGTAGGGGACAGAATGAACACTGAAGCTTTCTTT.

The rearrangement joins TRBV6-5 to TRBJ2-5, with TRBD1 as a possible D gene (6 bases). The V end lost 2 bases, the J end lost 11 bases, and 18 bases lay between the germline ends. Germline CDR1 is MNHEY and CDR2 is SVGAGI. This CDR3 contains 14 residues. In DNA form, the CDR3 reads TGTGCCAGCAGTTACGACTACACGAAGGGGGAGCAGTACTTC. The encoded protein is CASSYDYTKGEQYF.